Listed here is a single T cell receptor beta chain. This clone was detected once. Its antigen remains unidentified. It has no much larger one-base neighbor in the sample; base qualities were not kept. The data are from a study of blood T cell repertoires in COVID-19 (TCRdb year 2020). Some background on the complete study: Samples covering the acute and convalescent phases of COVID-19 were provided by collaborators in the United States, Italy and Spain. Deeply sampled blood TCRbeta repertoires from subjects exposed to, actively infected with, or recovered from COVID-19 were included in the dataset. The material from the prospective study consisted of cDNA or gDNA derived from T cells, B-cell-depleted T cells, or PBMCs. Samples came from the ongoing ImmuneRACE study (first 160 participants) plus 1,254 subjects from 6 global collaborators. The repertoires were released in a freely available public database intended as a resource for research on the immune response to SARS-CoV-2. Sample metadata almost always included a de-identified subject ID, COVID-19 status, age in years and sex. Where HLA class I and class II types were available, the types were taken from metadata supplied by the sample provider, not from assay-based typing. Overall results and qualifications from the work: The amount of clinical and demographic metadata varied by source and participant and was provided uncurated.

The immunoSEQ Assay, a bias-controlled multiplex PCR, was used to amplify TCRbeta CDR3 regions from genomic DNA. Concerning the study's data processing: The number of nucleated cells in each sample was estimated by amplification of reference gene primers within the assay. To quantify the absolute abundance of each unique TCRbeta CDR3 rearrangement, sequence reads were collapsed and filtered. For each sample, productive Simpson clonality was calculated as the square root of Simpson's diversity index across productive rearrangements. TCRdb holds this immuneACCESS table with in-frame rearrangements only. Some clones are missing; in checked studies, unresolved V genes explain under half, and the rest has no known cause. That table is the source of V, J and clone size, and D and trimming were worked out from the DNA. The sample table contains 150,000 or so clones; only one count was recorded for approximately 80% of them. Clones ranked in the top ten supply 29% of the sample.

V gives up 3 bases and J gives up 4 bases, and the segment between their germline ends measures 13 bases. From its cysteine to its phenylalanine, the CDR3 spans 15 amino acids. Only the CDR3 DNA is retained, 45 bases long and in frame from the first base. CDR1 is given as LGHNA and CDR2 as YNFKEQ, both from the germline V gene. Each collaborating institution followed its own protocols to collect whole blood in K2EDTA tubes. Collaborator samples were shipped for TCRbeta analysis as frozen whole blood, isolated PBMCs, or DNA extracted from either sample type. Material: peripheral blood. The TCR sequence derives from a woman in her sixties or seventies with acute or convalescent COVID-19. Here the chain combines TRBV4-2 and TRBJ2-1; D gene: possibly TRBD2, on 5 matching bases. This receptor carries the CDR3 CASSQVLQRYNEQFF. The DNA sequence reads TGTGCCAGCAGCCAGGTCCTCCAGCGGTACAATGAGCAGTTCTTC.